These 16 T cell receptor beta chains originate from one sample sequenced in a study of T cell repertoires in cytomegalovirus infection. Each CDR3 protein gets one entry after TCRdb re-called the reads with MiXCR. The sample carries 680,000 or so distinct CDR3 sequences, approximately 34% recorded once. The material sequenced was PBMCs. These receptors were collected from a human donor in good health (CMV status not recorded). Some clones in this sample may be carry-over from other donors' samples.

J is TRBJ1-1 and V is TRBV6-2 or TRBV6-3; D not resolved. The CDR3 length is 15 residues. The germline gives CDR1 MNHEY, CDR2 SVGEGT. The V and J ends lost 4 bases and 0 bases respectively, with 12 bases between them. CDR3 DNA: TGTGCCAGCAGTTTGGGAGCTATCGTGAACACTGAAGCTTTCTTT. It is translated as CASSLGAIVNTEAFF.

The chain joins TRBV19 to TRBJ1-2; TRBD1 might be the D (5 bases). V lost 9 bases and J 0 bases, leaving 17 bases between the germline ends. This CDR3 region has 15 residues. From germline, CDR1 is LNHDA and CDR2 SQIVND (reference sequence). For the CDR3, the DNA is TGTGCCAGCCCCACCACGACAGTGCCTAACTATGGCTACACCTTC. Amino acid sequence: CASPTTTVPNYGYTF.

The chain joins TRBV28 to TRBJ2-5; either TRBD1 or TRBD2 may fit D (5 bases each). This CDR3 is built from 16 residues. Germline-derived CDR1 and CDR2 are MDHEN and SYDVKM. V was trimmed by 2 bases and J by 4 bases, leaving 17 bases between them. Here the CDR3 reads CASSLVGDGVGETQYF. As DNA, the CDR3 is TGTGCCAGCAGTTTAGTCGGGGACGGGGTGGGAGAGACCCAGTACTTC.

This chain uses TRBV7-3 with TRBJ2-1; 10 nucleotides align to TRBD1. The CDR3 consists of 15 residues. Trimming cost V 5 bases and J 6 bases; bases outside gene matches: 7. The V gene's germline CDR1 is SGHTA and CDR2 FQGTGA. The CDR3 region is CASSDVGTGVNEQFF. The CDR3 DNA reads as TGTGCCAGCAGCGACGTTGGGACAGGGGTCAATGAGCAGTTCTTC.

This chain connects TRBV19 to TRBJ1-5; TRBD1 matches 10 bases. Germline CDR1 reads LNHDA; CDR2 reads SQIVND (reference sequence). This CDR3 spans 17 amino acids. The J segment lost 3 bases and the V segment lost 9 bases, leaving 14 bases of the junction unmatched. CDR3 sequence (DNA): TGTGCCAGCCTATCTCCGGACAGGGGGAACGTCAATCAGCCCCAGCATTTT. This gives the protein CASLSPDRGNVNQPQHF.

Ten or more counts support this clonotype. CDR3 amino acids: CASSLALGTTGELFF. Here the CDR3 DNA reads TGTGCCAGCAGCTTAGCGCTGGGGACCACCGGGGAGCTGTTTTTT. The rearrangement joins TRBV7-8 to TRBJ2-2; D may be TRBD1 or TRBD2 (5 bases each). Per germline, CDR1 SGHVS and CDR2 FQNEAQ. The germline V and J ends were trimmed by 0 bases and 4 bases, with 9 bases remaining between them. This CDR3 region has 15 residues.

The rearrangement links TRBV12-3 or TRBV12-4 to TRBJ2-7; a possible D gene is TRBD2 (7 bases). V was pared by 6 bases and J by 5 bases, with 20 bases between. CDR3 length: 15 amino acids. CDR3 nucleotides: TGTGCCAGCAGCCGGGGGGCCCCGCCTCTCGACGAGCAGTACTTC. Amino acids: CASSRGAPPLDEQYF.

This clonotype showed up many times. The rearrangement uses TRBV24-1 and TRBJ2-3, with no clear D. Trimming took off 7 bases at V and 0 bases at J, with 13 bases between the two ends. The CDR3 is 15 residues long. Germline CDR1 is KGHDR and CDR2 is SFDVKD. CDR3 DNA sequence: TGTGCCACCAGCCAAGGGTTAATTAGCACAGATACGCAGTATTTT. Amino acid sequence: CATSQGLISTDTQYF.

J is TRBJ1-3 and V is TRBV25-1; D possibly corresponds to TRBD1 (5 bases). The V gene lost 2 bases and the J gene lost 4 bases, with 12 bases spanning the gap. The germline V gene has CDR1 MGHDK and CDR2 SYGVNS. This CDR3 is 15 amino acids long. CDR3: CASSERGGVGNTIYF. The DNA of the CDR3 is TGTGCCAGCAGTGAACGGGGGGGTGTAGGAAACACCATATATTTT.

The rearrangement uses TRBV10-3 and TRBJ2-3; 12 nucleotides align to TRBD2. This CDR3 is 20 amino acids long. After removal of 3 bases from V and 5 bases from J, the junction contained 18 bases not matched to a gene. CDR1 and CDR2 from the germline V gene are ENHRY and SYGVKD. CDR3 in DNA: TGTGCCATCAGTGATTGGCTAGCGGGAGGGCCGCGGACTGGAGGAGATACGCAGTATTTT. It yields the protein CAISDWLAGGPRTGGDTQYF.

Only a few counts were recorded for this clonotype. One end of the junction does not line up with germline, which may come from a read error. The chain recombines TRBV12-3 or TRBV12-4 with TRBJ2-7; TRBD1 agrees at 9 bases. The CDR3 consists of 11 residues. The CDR3, as DNA: TGTGCCAGCAGGGGGAGGACAGGGGCCCACTGG. Its translation: CASRGRTGAHW.

This chain uses TRBV4-1 with TRBJ1-5, with 7 nucleotides matching TRBD1. The CDR3 runs to 14 residues. The V gene end was trimmed by 1 base and the J gene end by 4 bases; junction bases not matched to a gene: 1. CDR1 and CDR2 from the germline V gene are MGHRA and YSYEKL. CDR3 nucleotides: TGCGCCAGCAGCCAAGTCAGGGGGAATCAGCCCCAGCATTTT. This sequence encodes CASSQVRGNQPQHF.

This chain uses TRBV29-1 with TRBJ2-7, with no clear D. CDR3 length equals 13 residues. Germline V CDR1 and CDR2: SQVTM, ANQGSEA. V lost 0 bases to trimming and J lost 2 bases, with 8 bases between them. The CDR3 loop reads CSVEDAETYEQYF. CDR3 nucleotides: TGCAGCGTTGAAGACGCAGAAACCTACGAGCAGTACTTC.

This clonotype has more than one count but fewer than ten. The V gene is TRBV19, the J gene TRBJ2-7; the D call may be TRBD1 or TRBD2 (5 bases each). This CDR3 is 13 amino acids long. V shed 6 bases and J shed 1 base, with 10 bases lying between them. The germline gives CDR1 LNHDA, CDR2 SQIVND (reference sequence). The CDR3 sequence is CASRAGRSYEQYF. CDR3 DNA sequence: TGTGCCAGTAGGGCAGGGAGATCCTACGAGCAGTACTTC.

This sequence joins TRBV19 and TRBJ1-2; D remains ambiguous. V was clipped by 7 bases and J by 3 bases, with 9 bases between them. This CDR3 region has 12 residues. Germline V gives CDR1 LNHDA, CDR2 SQIVND (reference sequence). The CDR3 DNA reads as TGTGCCAGTATCAGCCGCTACTATGGCTACACCTTC. Translation gives CASISRYYGYTF.

Comments on this clonotype: This CDR3 is missing its conserved last phenylalanine or tryptophan, likely due to a read error. This chain joins TRBV19 and TRBJ1-1; 10 bases are shared with TRBD1. From germline, CDR1 is LNHDA and CDR2 SQIVND (reference sequence). This CDR3 contains 14 residues. Here the CDR3 DNA reads TGTGCCATTAGTTCGGACAGGGGGAACACGGAAGCTTTCTGT. Protein: CAISSDRGNTEAFC.